The 22 T cell receptor beta chains listed next were all sequenced from one sample in a study of T cells in Graves' hyperthyroidism and ophthalmopathy. There were TCR beta CDR3 regions amplified from RNA transcripts. The HTBI primer set served for first-round RT-PCR of the TCR CDR3. TCRdb ran MiXCR on the multiplex PCR reads and lists one entry per CDR3 protein. The repertoire holds about 270,000 distinct CDR3 sequences, with about 20% as singletons. The sequencing input was blood. The receptors come from a man aged 30 to 45 with Graves' ophthalmopathy.

This chain joins TRBV11-3 and TRBJ1-2; no reliable D call. The CDR3 sequence is 13 residues long. From germline, CDR1 is SGHNT and CDR2 YENEEA. The V and J ends lost 2 bases and 5 bases respectively, with 9 bases between them. Here the CDR3 reads CASSLLPQYGYTF. The CDR3 DNA reads as TGTGCCAGCAGCTTACTCCCTCAATATGGCTACACCTTC.

This clonotype was detected ten times or more. The V and J genes are TRBV7-9 and TRBJ2-2, with 11 bases identical to TRBD2. Per the germline V gene, CDR1 is SEHNR and CDR2 is FQNEAQ (reference sequence). The CDR3 is 18 amino acids. With 3 bases clipped from V and 2 bases from J, the junction kept 8 bases outside the gene matches. The DNA for the CDR3 is TGTGCCAGCAGCTTCGGGCTAGCGGGAGGACGAAACACCGGGGAGCTGTTTTTT. As protein: CASSFGLAGGRNTGELFF.

This clonotype has a handful of counts. The chain joins TRBV12-3 or TRBV12-4 to TRBJ2-2; 8 positions match TRBD1. The V gene end was trimmed by 3 bases and the J gene end by 0 bases; junction bases not matched to a gene: 9. This CDR3 is built from 18 residues. CDR3 bases: TGTGCCAGCAGTTTGACAGGGGCCGCAGGGGCGAACACCGGGGAGCTGTTTTTT. This sequence encodes CASSLTGAAGANTGELFF.

This clonotype was seen repeatedly, ten times or more. The chain couples TRBV20-1 to TRBJ1-1; no reliable D call. CDR1 is DFQATT and CDR2 is SNEGSKA in the germline V gene (reference sequence). V lost 8 bases and J lost 6, with 31 bases in between. The CDR3 is 17 residues long. The CDR3 region is CSTIMFEGSFESAEAFF. The CDR3 coding sequence is TGCAGTACTATTATGTTTGAGGGCAGCTTTGAGTCGGCTGAAGCTTTCTTT.

This clonotype was counted many times. The rearrangement uses TRBV2 and TRBJ2-1; 11 nucleotides agree with TRBD2. The ends lost 4 bases at V and 15 bases at J; junction bases unmatched: 14. The CDR3 runs to 15 residues. CDR1 SNHLY and CDR2 FYNNEI come from the germline V gene. CDR3 sequence: CASSGGTSGSTVPFF. CDR3 sequence (DNA): TGTGCCAGCAGTGGCGGAACTAGCGGGAGCACCGTTCCGTTCTTC.

This clonotype was seen many times. This chain links TRBV7-2 with TRBJ2-4, with D hard to call. The CDR3 has 14 amino acids. Germline CDR1 reads SGHTA; CDR2 reads FQGNSA. Trimming took 0 bases from V and 1 from J, leaving 4 bases between them. The CDR3: CASSLAPAKNIQYF. CDR3 nucleotide sequence: TGTGCCAGCAGCTTAGCGCCGGCCAAAAACATTCAGTACTTC.

This clonotype appeared many times. The CDR3 protein is CASSPRLTTTDTQYF. The CDR3, as DNA: TGTGCCAGCAGTCCTCGCTTGACGACCACAGATACGCAGTATTTT. The chain is built from TRBV27 and TRBJ2-3; D remains unclear. CDR3 size: 15 residues. CDR1 is MNHEY, CDR2 SMNVEV, per germline (reference sequence). Trimming took off 5 bases at V and 2 bases at J, with 14 bases between the two ends.

This clonotype was observed a few times. V is TRBV10-1 and J is TRBJ1-1; a weak D match, TRBD1 (5 bases). Germline V gives CDR1 WNHNN, CDR2 SYGVQD (reference sequence). The V end lost 1 base, the J end lost 11 bases, and 14 bases lay between the germline ends. The CDR3 is 13 amino acids. CDR3 in amino acids: CASSELVNGAAFF. In nucleotides, the CDR3 is TGCGCCAGCAGTGAGTTGGTGAACGGGGCTGCTTTCTTT.

The chain is built from TRBV24-1 and TRBJ2-3; D is possibly TRBD1 (6 bases). Germline-derived CDR1 and CDR2 are KGHDR and SFDVKD. Trimming shortened V by 1 base and J by 3 bases, and 10 bases separated the two germline ends. The CDR3 has 15 residues. The CDR3 protein is CATSDFNRGTDTQYF. The CDR3 region has the DNA TGTGCCACCAGTGATTTCAATAGGGGGACAGATACGCAGTATTTT.

This clonotype showed up just a few times. The chain combines TRBV28 with TRBJ2-5; D gene unclear. The V gene's germline CDR1 is MDHEN and CDR2 SYDVKM. The CDR3 covers 11 residues. The V and J ends lost 2 bases and 9 bases respectively, with 7 bases between them. Here the CDR3 DNA reads TGTGCCAGCAGTTTAAGTCGGGCCCAGTACTTC. This encodes CASSLSRAQYF.

This clonotype was observed once. This sequence may be a read error, since a much larger clone differs from it by one base. CDR3 coding DNA: TGTGCCAGCAGCTTCACGTCAGAGACCCAGTGCTTC. This translates into CASSFTSETQCF. The rearrangement links TRBV11-2 to TRBJ2-5; the D is unclear. The germline CDR1 and CDR2 sequences are SGHAT and FQNNGV. The CDR3 has 12 residues.

The chain combines TRBV6-1 with TRBJ1-2; no clear D. The CDR3 consists of 15 residues. V lost 4 bases and J 2 bases, leaving 14 bases between the germline ends. Germline V gene sequence: CDR1 MNHNS, CDR2 SASEGT. The chain's CDR3 is CASSVMTASNYGYTF. DNA for the CDR3: TGTGCCAGCAGTGTGATGACCGCATCGAACTATGGCTACACCTTC.

The chain couples TRBV5-1 to TRBJ2-2; D is unclear. The ends were cut back, 4 bases at V and 7 bases at J, with 14 bases in the middle. The CDR3 runs 14 residues. CDR1 is SGHRS, CDR2 YFSETQ, per germline. The CDR3 protein is CASSVVAKSGELFF. CDR3 coding DNA: TGCGCCAGCAGCGTGGTGGCCAAGAGCGGGGAGCTGTTTTTT. The full variable domain, completed using reference TRBV5-1 and TRBJ2-2, is KAGVTQTPRYLIKTRGQQVTLSCSPISGHRSVSWYQQTPGQGLQFLFEYFSETQRNKGNFPGRFSGRQFSNSRSEMNVSTLELGDSALYLCASSVVAKSGELFFGEGSRLTVL.

This clonotype was seen many times. The rearrangement uses TRBV9 and TRBJ2-7; 7 positions match TRBD1. The CDR3 totals 15 residues. Germline lookup yields CDR1 SGDLS and CDR2 YYNGEE. With 2 bases clipped from V and 3 bases from J, the junction kept 8 bases outside the gene matches. The CDR3 is CASSVSTGMNYEQYF. The CDR3 DNA follows: TGTGCCAGCAGCGTGTCGACAGGGATGAACTACGAGCAGTACTTC.

This clonotype was seen ten or more times. Germline is not matched at one junction end, which may reflect a read error. The chain couples TRBV30 to TRBJ1-2; 7 bases line up with TRBD1. Per the germline V gene, CDR1 is GTSNPN and CDR2 is SVGIG (reference sequence). The CDR3 consists of 12 residues. Here the CDR3 DNA reads TGCACTACCTCGACAGGGAACTATGGCTACACCTTC. It translates to CTTSTGNYGYTF.

This clonotype was found a few times. The chain links TRBV12-3 or TRBV12-4 to TRBJ2-7; no reliable D call. The V end was cut by 5 bases, the J end by 7 bases, with 9 bases between. This CDR3 spans 11 amino acids. This CDR3 is CASSRTREQYF. In nucleotides, the CDR3 is TGTGCCAGCAGTCGTACAAGGGAGCAGTACTTC.

This clonotype has more than one count but fewer than ten. The J gene is TRBJ2-1, the V gene TRBV9; 9 bases map to TRBD2. This CDR3 contains 16 residues. Per the germline V gene, CDR1 is SGDLS and CDR2 is YYNGEE. V was clipped by 3 bases and J by 3 bases; unmatched bases: 7. The CDR3 loop is CASSESGRTLYNEQFF. The CDR3 coding sequence is TGTGCCAGCAGCGAGAGCGGGAGGACTCTCTACAATGAGCAGTTCTTC.

This clonotype was picked up many times. The CDR3 reads CASSLGGAHTTNEKLFF. CDR3 sequence (DNA): TGCGCCAGCAGCTTGGGGGGTGCCCACACAACTAATGAAAAACTGTTTTTT. V usage is TRBV5-1 and J usage is TRBJ1-4; D not resolved. CDR3 length: 17 amino acids. With 0 bases removed from V and 0 bases from J, the gap between germline ends came to 12 bases. Germline assignment: CDR1 SGHRS and CDR2 YFSETQ.

The rearrangement links TRBV7-9 to TRBJ2-7, with unresolved D. V shed 8 bases and J shed 0 bases, with 8 bases lying between them. The CDR3 covers 12 residues. In germline, CDR1 is SEHNR, CDR2 FQNEAQ (reference sequence). The chain's CDR3 is CASGLGSYEQYF. The CDR3, as DNA: TGTGCCAGCGGATTAGGCTCCTACGAGCAGTACTTC. Full variable domain (rest looked up from reference TRBV7-9 and TRBJ2-7): DTGVSQNPRHKITKRGQNVTFRCDPISEHNRLYWYRQTLGQGPEFLTYFQNEAQLEKSRLLSDRFSAERPKGSFSTLEIQRTEQGDSAMYLCASGLGSYEQYFGPGTRLTVT.

This clonotype showed up just a few times. The V call is TRBV4-2, the J call TRBJ2-1; D unclear. Trimming took 4 bases from V and 0 from J, leaving 4 bases between them. The V gene's germline CDR1 is LGHNA and CDR2 YNFKEQ. The CDR3 runs to 13 residues. The CDR3: CASSRVSYNEQFF. In DNA, the CDR3 is TGTGCCAGCAGCCGAGTCTCCTACAATGAGCAGTTCTTC.

This clonotype was counted only a few times. This rearrangement joins TRBV7-9 to TRBJ1-1; D is unclear. Per the germline V gene, CDR1 is SEHNR and CDR2 is FQNEAQ (reference sequence). There are 15 residues in the CDR3. V lost 1 base, J lost 1 base, and 10 bases lay in between. CDR3 protein: CASSLVGSGNTEAFF. The CDR3 nucleotides are TGTGCCAGCAGCTTAGTCGGCAGCGGGAACACTGAAGCTTTCTTT.

The chain carries TRBV28 and TRBJ2-1, with D perhaps matching TRBD1 or TRBD2 (5 bases each). This CDR3 spans 16 amino acids. Deletions cut 5 bases from V and 9 bases from J, with 23 bases between. Germline V gene data show CDR1 as MDHEN and CDR2 as SYDVKM. CDR3 region: CASSSPGGRQRSEQFF. CDR3 DNA: TGTGCCAGCAGTAGCCCTGGGGGAAGACAAAGGAGTGAGCAGTTCTTC.